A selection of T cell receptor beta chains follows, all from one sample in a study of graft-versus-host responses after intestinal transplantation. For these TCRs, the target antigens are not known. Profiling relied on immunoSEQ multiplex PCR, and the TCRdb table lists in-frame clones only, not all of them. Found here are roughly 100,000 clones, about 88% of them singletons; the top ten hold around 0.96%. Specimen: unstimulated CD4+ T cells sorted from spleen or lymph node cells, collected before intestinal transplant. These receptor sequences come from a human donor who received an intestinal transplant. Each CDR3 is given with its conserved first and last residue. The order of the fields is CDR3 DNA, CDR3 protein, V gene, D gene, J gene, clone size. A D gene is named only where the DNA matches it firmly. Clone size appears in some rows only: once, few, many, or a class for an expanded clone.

TGTGCCAGCAGTTCGTTAGGAGCTGGAAACACCATATATTTT | CASSSLGAGNTIYF | TRBV28 | NA | TRBJ1-3 | NA
TGTGCCACTACATGGGGCGTGAGCTCCTACAATGAGCAGTTCTTC | CATTWGVSSYNEQFF | TRBV6-1 | NA | TRBJ2-1 | NA
TGTGCCAGCAGCCAAGGGACTAGCGGGGGGGCGGAGACCCAGTACTTC | CASSQGTSGGAETQYF | TRBV9 | TRBD2 | TRBJ2-5 | NA
TGTGCCAGCAGGGGGGGGACGGATACGCAGTATTTT | CASRGGTDTQYF | TRBV6-5 | TRBD2 | TRBJ2-3 | once
TGTGCCAGTAGTGAAGGGACAAAGAAGGTGGAAAAACTGTTTTTT | CASSEGTKKVEKLFF | TRBV19 | NA | TRBJ1-4 | NA
TGTGCCAGCGAGAAGAGAAGGGAGACCCAGTACTTC | CASEKRRETQYF | TRBV6-1 | NA | TRBJ2-5 | NA
TGCGCCAGCAGCTTGGGTACAGGGGCAACTAATGAAAAACTGTTTTTT | CASSLGTGATNEKLFF | TRBV5-1 | TRBD1 | TRBJ1-4 | NA
TGTGCCAGCCGGTCGGGACAGGAATACCAGCCCCAGCATTTT | CASRSGQEYQPQHF | TRBV6-1 | TRBD1 | TRBJ1-5 | NA
TGTGCAAGTCGCTTGGAGACCCAGTACTTC | CASRLETQYF | TRBV12-2 | NA | TRBJ2-5 | NA
TGTGCCAGCGGGGAAAAGAACGGCTACACCTTC | CASGEKNGYTF | TRBV27 | NA | TRBJ1-2 | NA
TGCGCCAGCAGCTTAAAAGTGCGGGAGGCGGGAGAGACCCAGTACTTC | CASSLKVREAGETQYF | TRBV5-1 | TRBD2 | TRBJ2-5 | NA
TGTGCCAGCAGCCAAGAGGGACTAGCGGGAGCGGGCACAGATACGCAGTATTTT | CASSQEGLAGAGTDTQYF | TRBV11-2 | TRBD2 | TRBJ2-3 | NA
TGTGCCAGCACCAGATGGACAGGACGCACAGATACGCAGTATTTT | CASTRWTGRTDTQYF | TRBV7-9 | TRBD1 | TRBJ2-3 | NA
TGTGCCAGCAGTTACGGTGATAGCAATCAGCCCCAGCATTTT | CASSYGDSNQPQHF | TRBV6-6 | NA | TRBJ1-5 | NA
TGTGCCAGTAGTATCTTCAGCCAAGAGACCCAGTACTTC | CASSIFSQETQYF | TRBV19 | NA | TRBJ2-5 | NA
TGTGCCACCAGCCGGGACAGGAGGGAACCCCTCCACTTT | CATSRDRREPLHF | TRBV15 | TRBD1 | TRBJ1-6 | NA
TGTGCCAGCAGCAGGGATGGCTTCACAGGGGGAGGAACTGAAGCTTTCTTT | CASSRDGFTGGGTEAFF | TRBV5-6 | TRBD1 | TRBJ1-1 | NA
TGTGCCAGCAGCCCCGCAACCTTTAACACTGAAGCTTTCTTT | CASSPATFNTEAFF | TRBV11-1 | NA | TRBJ1-1 | once
TGCGCCAGCAGCTCTACAGGCCTTGAAGCTTTCTTT | CASSSTGLEAFF | TRBV5-1 | NA | TRBJ1-1 | NA
TGTGCCAGCAGTTACTCGAGCCTGCGGAACACTGAAGCTTTCTTT | CASSYSSLRNTEAFF | TRBV6-6 | NA | TRBJ1-1 | once
TGTGCCAGCAGAACGCCCGGGGGAGGTGAGACTAATGAAAAACTGTTTTTT | CASRTPGGGETNEKLFF | TRBV6-8 | NA | TRBJ1-4 | NA
TGTGCAAGTCGCTTAGTACGTCGGCAGGGGGCCACCGGGGAGCTGTTTTTT | CASRLVRRQGATGELFF | TRBV12-2 | NA | TRBJ2-2 | NA